Listed here are 18 T cell receptor beta chains from one sample, sequenced in a study of identical twins. From the 5' RACE reads, TCRdb called clonotypes with MiXCR, one entry per CDR3 protein. The table has some 560,000 distinct CDR3 sequences, around a tenth seen once. The same sample was also studied in work on yellow fever vaccine responses in identical twins.

Material: PBMCs. Source of these receptors: a woman between 18 and 30 years old in good health.

A remark on this clonotype: This clone may be a read error of a much larger clone one base away. The V and J genes are TRBV6-2 or TRBV6-3 and TRBJ2-1, with 7 bases fitting TRBD1. The germline V gene encodes CDR1 MNHEY and CDR2 SVGEGT. J gave up 2 bases and V 6 bases, and 10 bases lay outside the gene matches. The CDR3 has 16 amino acids. The CDR3 loop is CASRGKRQGPYNEQFF. CDR3 bases: TGTGCCAGCAGGGGGAAACGACAGGGACCCTACAATGAGCAGTTCTTC.

In its sample, this clonotype was seen many times. The rearrangement links TRBV9 to TRBJ2-5, with D possibly being TRBD1 (5 bases). V shed 1 base and J shed 4 bases, with 11 bases lying between them. The CDR3 has 14 residues. CDR1 SGDLS and CDR2 YYNGEE come from the germline V gene. The CDR3 DNA reads TGTGCCAGCAGCGTATCGGGTCAGGGAGAGACCCAGTACTTC. It translates to CASSVSGQGETQYF.

The chain joins TRBV25-1 to TRBJ1-5, with D possibly matching TRBD1 (5 bases). The CDR3 consists of 16 residues. CDR1 and CDR2 from the germline V gene are MGHDK and SYGVNS. Trimming left V 4 bases short and J 1 base short, with 14 bases between. CDR3 coding DNA: TGTGCCAGCAGTGGGTCTCGGGGCGAAAGCAATCAGCCCCAGCATTTT. Residues: CASSGSRGESNQPQHF.

Many counts were recorded for this clonotype. The J gene is TRBJ2-1, the V gene TRBV10-3; D call uncertain. Germline V lookup: CDR1 ENHRY, CDR2 SYGVKD. The V end was cut by 3 bases, the J end by 0 bases, with 6 bases between. This CDR3 region has 14 residues. CDR3 region: CAISDGSSYNEQFF. DNA of the CDR3: TGTGCCATCAGTGATGGCAGCTCCTACAATGAGCAGTTCTTC.

This clonotype appeared a few times. This chain connects TRBV6-2 or TRBV6-3 to TRBJ2-1; 13 nucleotides align to TRBD2. The CDR3 loop spans 14 amino acids. Germline values: CDR1 MNHEY, CDR2 SVGEGT. CDR3 coding DNA: TGTGCTCTTGGACTAGCGGGAGTAGGCAATGAGCAGTTCTTC. Amino acids: CALGLAGVGNEQFF.

This clonotype has just a few counts. The chain recombines TRBV2 with TRBJ2-3, with 10 bases that match TRBD1. There are 15 residues in the CDR3. Germline CDR1 reads SNHLY; CDR2 reads FYNNEI. V lost 6 bases, J lost 3 bases, and 6 bases stayed unmatched. The CDR3 spells CASRQDRGSTDTQYF. The CDR3 DNA is TGTGCCAGCAGGCAGGACAGGGGGTCGACAGATACGCAGTATTTT.

This clonotype has a handful of counts. V gene TRBV29-1 combines with J gene TRBJ2-1; a weak D match, TRBD2 (5 bases). With 7 bases removed from V and 2 bases from J, the gap between germline ends came to 15 bases. Germline V gives CDR1 SQVTM, CDR2 ANQGSEA. CDR3 size: 14 residues. The CDR3 region is CSALLDNPYNEQFF. The CDR3 DNA follows: TGCAGCGCCTTACTAGATAACCCCTACAATGAGCAGTTCTTC.

This clonotype was picked up a small number of times. The CDR3 loop is CASSVGGKRPYF. The CDR3 coding sequence is TGTGCCAGCAGCGTAGGGGGCAAGAGACCGTATTTT. V gene TRBV9 combines with J gene TRBJ2-3; a possible D gene is TRBD1 (5 bases). Trimming pared 0 bases from V and 14 bases from J, leaving 13 bases between. CDR1 SGDLS and CDR2 YYNGEE come from the germline V gene. This CDR3 is built from 12 residues.

This clonotype has just a few counts. The gene calls are TRBV27 and TRBJ2-7, with D maybe TRBD1 (5 bases). This CDR3 contains 13 residues. The germline gives CDR1 MNHEY, CDR2 SMNVEV (reference sequence). Trimming took off 2 bases at V and 3 bases at J, with 8 bases between the two ends. The CDR3 DNA reads TGTGCCAGCAGTTTAAAGGGGAACTACGAGCAGTACTTC. It is translated as CASSLKGNYEQYF.

This clonotype was observed a few times. The rearrangement uses TRBV28 and TRBJ1-2; a possible D gene is TRBD1 (5 bases). This CDR3 is 16 amino acids long. V lost 5 bases and J 4 bases, leaving 20 bases between the germline ends. Germline-derived CDR1 and CDR2 are MDHEN and SYDVKM. In nucleotides, the CDR3 is TGTGCCAGCAGTGCCCCCGAGGGCCCCGGGGCCTATGGCTACACCTTC. Translated, it gives CASSAPEGPGAYGYTF.

This clonotype was observed many times. The CDR3 is CASSASGELFF. CDR3 DNA: TGTGCCAGCAGCGCCTCAGGGGAGCTGTTTTTT. This chain uses TRBV6-2 or TRBV6-3 with TRBJ2-2, with unresolved D. This CDR3 is built from 11 residues. V lost 6 bases and J lost 8, with 7 bases in between. Germline assignment: CDR1 MNHEY and CDR2 SVGEGT.

The V call is TRBV7-6, the J call TRBJ2-3; 9 positions agree with TRBD1. V lost 1 base and J lost 3; bases outside the gene matches: 2. Germline CDR1 SGHVS, CDR2 FNYEAQ. The CDR3 sequence is 15 residues long. CDR3 coding DNA: TGTGCCAGCAGCTTAGGGGACAGGGTGACAGATACGCAGTATTTT. Translating it yields CASSLGDRVTDTQYF.

This clonotype occurred many times. The rearrangement links TRBV4-3 to TRBJ2-7; 8 bases line up with TRBD2. The V gene end was trimmed by 2 bases and the J gene end by 5 bases; junction bases not matched to a gene: 5. The CDR3 is 14 amino acids. CDR1 is LGHNA, CDR2 YSLEER, per germline. CDR3 sequence reads: CASSQRSGRDEQYF. The CDR3 region has the DNA TGCGCCAGCAGCCAACGAAGCGGGAGAGACGAGCAGTACTTC.

This chain links TRBV6-1 with TRBJ1-5; D not resolved. Trimming removed 2 bases from V and 4 bases from J, with 12 bases in between. The CDR3 consists of 15 residues. Germline loops: CDR1 MNHNS, CDR2 SASEGT. As DNA, the CDR3 is TGTGCCAGCAGTGAACGGCCAGCCTTTAATCAGCCCCAGCATTTT. Residues: CASSERPAFNQPQHF.

This clonotype was recorded many times. V usage is TRBV9 and J usage is TRBJ2-7; D ambiguous. CDR1 SGDLS and CDR2 YYNGEE come from the germline V gene. V was clipped by 3 bases and J by 2 bases, with 3 bases between them. CDR3 length: 11 residues. Here the CDR3 reads CASSGAYEQYF. CDR3 coding DNA: TGTGCCAGCAGCGGAGCCTACGAGCAGTACTTC.

This clonotype came up a few times. The chain has TRBV14 and TRBJ2-7; D may be TRBD1 or TRBD2 (5 bases each). Trimming took off 0 bases at V and 2 bases at J, with 11 bases between the two ends. The CDR3 totals 15 residues. Germline CDR1 and CDR2: SGHDN and FVKESK. The CDR3 protein is CASSQDGGVPYEQYF. Here the CDR3 DNA reads TGTGCCAGCAGCCAAGATGGGGGTGTGCCCTACGAGCAGTACTTC.

This clonotype was observed at least ten times. CDR3 protein: CASSQDRGNNEQFF. In DNA, the CDR3 is TGCGCCAGCAGCCAAGACAGGGGCAACAATGAGCAGTTCTTC. The rearrangement uses TRBV4-3 and TRBJ2-1; possible D gene TRBD1, 6 bases. The length of the CDR3 is 14 residues. The V gene lost 0 bases and the J gene lost 5 bases, with 8 bases spanning the gap. From germline, CDR1 is LGHNA and CDR2 YSLEER.

This clonotype was detected a few times. This chain uses TRBV11-2 with TRBJ2-7; D is undetermined. Germline lookup yields CDR1 SGHAT and CDR2 FQNNGV. This CDR3 is built from 14 residues. V was clipped by 5 bases and J by 2 bases, with 13 bases between them. The chain's CDR3 is CASSPGLRPYEQYF. As DNA, the CDR3 is TGTGCCAGCAGCCCGGGCCTCCGACCCTACGAGCAGTACTTC.